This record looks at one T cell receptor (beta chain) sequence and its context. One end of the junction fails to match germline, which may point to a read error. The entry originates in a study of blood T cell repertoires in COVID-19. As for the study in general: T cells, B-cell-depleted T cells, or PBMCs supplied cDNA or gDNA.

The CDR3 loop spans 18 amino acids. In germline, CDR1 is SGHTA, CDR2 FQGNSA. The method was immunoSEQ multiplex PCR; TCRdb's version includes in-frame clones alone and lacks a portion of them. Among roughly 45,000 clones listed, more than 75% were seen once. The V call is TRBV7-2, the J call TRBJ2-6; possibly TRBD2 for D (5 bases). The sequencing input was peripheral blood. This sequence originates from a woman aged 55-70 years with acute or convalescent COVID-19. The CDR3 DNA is TGTGCCAGCAACTTAGCCGGGAAGACTTTCTCTGGGGCCAACGTCCTGACTTTC. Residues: CASNLAGKTFSGANVLTF.